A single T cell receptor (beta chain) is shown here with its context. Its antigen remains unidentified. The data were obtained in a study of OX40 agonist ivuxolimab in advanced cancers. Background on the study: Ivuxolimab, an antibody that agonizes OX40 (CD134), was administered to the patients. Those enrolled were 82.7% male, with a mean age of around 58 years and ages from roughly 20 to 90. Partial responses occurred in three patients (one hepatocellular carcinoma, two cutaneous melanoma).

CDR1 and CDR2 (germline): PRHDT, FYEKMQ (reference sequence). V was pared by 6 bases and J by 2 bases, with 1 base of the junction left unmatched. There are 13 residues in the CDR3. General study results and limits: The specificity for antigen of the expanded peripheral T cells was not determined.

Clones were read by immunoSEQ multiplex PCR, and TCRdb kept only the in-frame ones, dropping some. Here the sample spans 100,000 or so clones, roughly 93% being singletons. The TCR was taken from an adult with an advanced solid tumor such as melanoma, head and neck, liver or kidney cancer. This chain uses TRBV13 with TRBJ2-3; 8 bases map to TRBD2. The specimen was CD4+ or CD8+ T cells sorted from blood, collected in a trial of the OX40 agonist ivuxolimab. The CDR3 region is CASRLAATDTQYF. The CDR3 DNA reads TGTGCCAGCAGACTAGCGGCCACAGATACGCAGTATTTT.